The 11 T cell receptor beta chains below come from one sample, sequenced in a study of CD8+CD57+ T cells in acquired aplastic anemia. Profiles of TCR beta VDJ and CDR3 were generated from a genomic DNA template. Via MiXCR, TCRdb re-called the reads, giving one row per CDR3 protein. Of about 160,000 distinct CDR3 sequences listed, roughly 47% are singletons. The source material was sorted CD4+, CD8+, or CD8+CD57+ T cells (not recorded which) from PBMCs. These TCRs come from a human donor in good health.

This chain joins TRBV15 and TRBJ2-1; D not resolved. Germline-derived CDR1 and CDR2 are LNHNV and YYDKDF (reference sequence). This CDR3 contains 15 residues. The V end was cut by 2 bases, the J end by 0 bases, with 8 bases between. CDR3 loop: CATSRTASSYNEQFF. CDR3 bases: TGTGCCACCAGCAGAACCGCGAGCTCCTACAATGAGCAGTTCTTC.

The rearrangement joins TRBV2 to TRBJ2-2; D gene uncertain. Trimming shortened V by 7 bases and J by 1 base, and 10 bases separated the two germline ends. The CDR3 runs to 14 residues. Germline V gene sequence: CDR1 SNHLY, CDR2 FYNNEI. CDR3 residues: CASMAQQNTGELFF. CDR3 in DNA: TGTGCCAGCATGGCTCAACAGAACACCGGGGAGCTGTTTTTT.

There are a few counts of this clonotype. The chain joins TRBV18 to TRBJ1-1, with a possible D match to TRBD1 (5 bases). Looked up from germline, CDR1 is KGHSH and CDR2 is LQKENI. The CDR3 runs 14 residues. Trimming took 3 bases from V and 1 from J, leaving 9 bases between them. CDR3 sequence reads: CASSPFTGNTEAFF. CDR3 coding DNA: TGTGCCAGCTCACCGTTTACAGGGAACACTGAAGCTTTCTTT.

This clonotype has only a few counts. The chain couples TRBV5-8 to TRBJ2-7; weak D call: TRBD1 (5 bases). Germline V gives CDR1 SGHTS, CDR2 YDEGEE. Trimming removed 3 bases at V and 3 bases at J, with 10 bases between. The CDR3 covers 13 residues. The CDR3 DNA sequence: TGTGCCAGCAGCTCTACAGGCTACTACGAGCAGTACTTC. Translating it yields CASSSTGYYEQYF.

This clonotype was detected only once. An end of the junction does not agree with germline; a read error may underlie this. This chain joins TRBV6-5 and TRBJ2-7; 15 bases are a match to TRBD2. CDR1 and CDR2 (germline): MNHEY, SVGAGI. CDR3 length: 16 residues. This CDR3 is CAGSYGLAGGFYEQYF. CDR3 coding DNA: TGCGCCGGCAGTTACGGACTAGCGGGAGGGTTCTACGAGCAGTACTTC.

For this clonotype: A much larger clone is a single base away; this may be a read error. V is TRBV5-1 and J is TRBJ2-5, with D possibly matching TRBD2 (5 bases). The CDR3 runs 12 residues. CDR1 and CDR2 from the germline V gene are SGHRS and YFSETQ. V was trimmed by 1 base and J by 9 bases, leaving 10 bases between them. The CDR3 nucleotides read TGCGCCAGCAGCTTGAGTGAGGAGGCCCAGTACTTC. This encodes CASSLSEEAQYF.

In its sample, this clonotype was seen a few times. The chain combines TRBV7-2 with TRBJ1-5; 7 bases fit TRBD1. V trimming: 4 bases; J trimming: 6 bases; junction bases outside the gene matches: 3. The CDR3 is 13 residues long. CDR1 and CDR2 (germline): SGHTA, FQGNSA. The CDR3 DNA reads as TGTGCCAGCAGCTGGGACAGACGTCAGCCCCAGCATTTT. It yields the protein CASSWDRRQPQHF.

The V and J genes are TRBV25-1 and TRBJ2-2; tentatively, D is TRBD1 or TRBD2 (5 bases each). The V and J ends lost 6 bases and 4 bases respectively, with 15 bases between them. The length of the CDR3 is 15 residues. Germline V lookup: CDR1 MGHDK, CDR2 SYGVNS. Here the CDR3 reads CASRAPRGVTGELFF. CDR3 nucleotides: TGTGCCAGCAGGGCTCCGAGGGGCGTCACCGGGGAGCTGTTTTTT.

J is TRBJ1-1 and V is TRBV25-1; no reliable D call. V lost 5 bases to trimming and J lost 3 bases, with 13 bases between them. CDR3 size: 14 residues. From germline, CDR1 is MGHDK and CDR2 SYGVNS. This chain's CDR3 is CASSNLGRDTEAFF. As DNA, the CDR3 is TGTGCCAGCAGTAACCTCGGACGGGACACTGAAGCTTTCTTT.

The rearrangement uses TRBV18 and TRBJ2-2, with D perhaps matching TRBD1 (6 bases). V was cut by 3 bases and J by 1 base, with 9 bases left in between. This CDR3 is 15 amino acids long. The germline V gene encodes CDR1 KGHSH and CDR2 LQKENI. CDR3 bases: TGTGCCAGCTCACCCCCGGGACAGAACACCGGGGAGCTGTTTTTT. This codes for CASSPPGQNTGELFF.

The chain is built from TRBV25-1 and TRBJ1-1, with 8 bases lining up with TRBD1. The CDR3 is made up of 14 amino acids. V shed 4 bases and J 2 bases; nucleotides not matched to a gene: 3. From germline, CDR1 is MGHDK and CDR2 SYGVNS. CDR3 in amino acids: CASSAGTGNTEAFF. CDR3 nucleotide sequence: TGTGCCAGCAGTGCCGGGACAGGAAACACTGAAGCTTTCTTT.